The 5 T cell receptor beta chains reported below all come from one sample, sequenced in a study of identical twins. Each CDR3 protein is one row after TCRdb ran MiXCR on the 5' RACE reads. Of more than 650,000 distinct CDR3 sequences in the sample, 5.5% to 6.5% are singletons; the top ten hold 1.5% to 2%. What was sequenced was naive T cells sorted from blood. All receptors derive from a man aged 18 to 30 in good health.

This clonotype was seen only a few times. The rearrangement uses TRBV2 and TRBJ1-1; a weak D match, TRBD1 (6 bases). The V gene lost 4 bases and the J gene lost 0 bases, with 9 bases spanning the gap. This CDR3 region has 14 residues. Per germline, CDR1 SNHLY and CDR2 FYNNEI. The CDR3 here is CASSVDRLNTEAFF. DNA for the CDR3: TGTGCCAGCAGTGTGGACAGACTGAACACTGAAGCTTTCTTT.

The chain links TRBV7-2 to TRBJ1-6, with a weak D call TRBD1 (5 bases). The CDR3 is 15 residues long. V was clipped by 1 base and J by 7 bases, with 11 bases between them. Looked up from germline, CDR1 is SGHTA and CDR2 is FQGNSA. The CDR3 DNA follows: TGTGCCAGCAGCTTAGATAACAGGACAAATTCACCCCTCCACTTT. Residues: CASSLDNRTNSPLHF.

This clonotype came up many times. The chain carries TRBV29-1 and TRBJ2-1; TRBD2 aligns across 10 bases. V shed 2 bases, J shed 3 bases, and the junction held 16 bases outside the gene matches. The CDR3 is 19 amino acids. CDR1 is SQVTM, CDR2 ANQGSEA, per germline. CDR3 bases: TGCAGCGTTGAAATGAGGCTAGCGGGAGTGCGGAGGGGCTACAATGAGCAGTTCTTC. Its translation is CSVEMRLAGVRRGYNEQFF.

This clonotype has a handful of counts. The chain is built from TRBV12-3 or TRBV12-4 and TRBJ1-4; a possible D gene is TRBD1 (5 bases). The CDR3 is 15 residues long. V gave up 5 bases and J gave up 4 bases, with 14 bases separating them. In DNA form, the CDR3 reads TGTGCCAGCAGTCTGGGCGGGACGGGTAATGAAAAACTGTTTTTT. Protein sequence: CASSLGGTGNEKLFF.

This clonotype was seen repeatedly, ten times or more. The V call is TRBV27, the J call TRBJ2-1; D ambiguous. CDR1 is MNHEY, CDR2 SMNVEV, per germline (reference sequence). V shed 8 bases and J shed 4 bases, with 18 bases lying between them. CDR3 length: 15 amino acids. Here the CDR3 DNA reads TGTGCCAGCGGGCCCTTGGACGAAATGTACAATGAGCAGTTCTTC. Its protein product is CASGPLDEMYNEQFF.